The clone carrying this T cell receptor beta chain was counted a few times. This sample stems from a study of blood T cell repertoires in COVID-19. The method was immunoSEQ multiplex PCR; TCRdb's version includes in-frame clones alone and lacks a portion of them. The table shows 350,000 to 500,000 clones, with about 88% occurring only once. The sequenced sample consisted of PBMCs or T cells enriched from blood (not recorded which). The TCR was taken from a woman aged 18-35 years who had been exposed to COVID-19.

The CDR3 coding sequence is TGTGCCAGCCGCCCCGGTCCATCGGGTTCACCCCTCCACTTT. It yields the protein CASRPGPSGSPLHF. The chain has TRBV28 and TRBJ1-6; unclear D gene. The CDR3 consists of 14 residues. The V and J ends lost 8 bases and 9 bases respectively, with 17 bases between them. The germline V gene has CDR1 MDHEN and CDR2 SYDVKM.